This TCR beta chain was captured in a study of blood T cells in healthy people across ages. Study-wide points: Shifts in expanded clonotypes may have been confounded by donor CMV status, which was unknown.

Using a J-beta primer mix together with a sample-barcoded 5' primer, a second PCR was run for about 6 to 11 cycles. Every sample gave at least 2.5 million paired-end reads containing CDR3. TCRdb independently ran MiXCR on the 5' RACE reads; one entry per CDR3 protein. The profile shows almost 300,000 distinct CDR3 sequences, 25% to 30% of them singletons. Samples had at least 6 million PBMCs isolated from them. Concerning this clonotype itself: What it binds is not known.

Germline V CDR1 and CDR2: DFQATT, SNEGSKA (reference sequence). The CDR3 covers 15 residues. Trimming removed 5 bases from V and 3 bases from J; junction bases left unmatched: 9. This TCR was recovered from a woman aged 70 to 79 in good health. The rearrangement joins TRBV20-1 to TRBJ1-4; 7 nucleotides match TRBD1. Source material: blood. Here the CDR3 reads CSALRQGGANEKLFF. The CDR3 nucleotides are TGCAGTGCTTTGCGACAGGGAGGAGCTAATGAAAAACTGTTTTTT.